The clone carrying this TCR beta chain showed up many times. This record belongs to a study of T cells in Graves' hyperthyroidism and ophthalmopathy. As for the study in general: Peripheral blood samples were taken at initial diagnosis, prior to any treatment.

RNA transcripts provided the source from which TCR beta CDR3 regions were amplified. Initially, a first-round RT-PCR of the TCR CDR3 employed the HTBI primer set. TCRdb re-analysed the multiplex PCR reads in MiXCR, keeping a single row per CDR3 protein. The sample consists of around 520,000 distinct CDR3 sequences, around a quarter of them appearing once. Trimming cost V 1 base and J 0 bases, with 9 bases left between them. The CDR3 has 15 residues. The chain recombines TRBV12-3 or TRBV12-4 with TRBJ1-1; D call uncertain. Sequenced: blood. This TCR came from a woman in her thirties with Graves' ophthalmopathy. For the CDR3, the DNA is TGTGCCAGCAGTTTAGGGGGATCAATGAACACTGAAGCTTTCTTT. Translated: CASSLGGSMNTEAFF.